This T cell receptor (beta chain) appears in the sequencing data of a study of blood T cell repertoires in COVID-19. CDR3 length: 14 residues. The junction had 5 bases not matched to a gene; V was cut back by 5 bases and J by 1 base. Germline V gene data show CDR1 as LNHDA and CDR2 as SQIVND (reference sequence). Assay: immunoSEQ multiplex PCR; the TCRdb copy retains only in-frame clones and omits some. The table lists some 390,000 clones, approximately 92% of them singletons. The gene calls are TRBV19 and TRBJ2-7, with TRBD1 matching 7 bases. This sequence was found in a man aged 25 to 40 who had recovered from COVID-19. Source material: PBMCs or T cells enriched from blood (not recorded which). CDR3 in amino acids: CASSAEQGSYEQYF. Written as DNA, the CDR3 is TGTGCCAGTAGTGCAGAACAGGGGTCCTACGAGCAGTACTTC. Variable domain in full (rest from reference TRBV19 and TRBJ2-7): DGGITQSPKYLFRKEGQNVTLSCEQNLNHDAMYWYRQDPGQGLRLIYYSQIVNDFQKGDIAEGYSVSREKKESFPLTVTSAQKNPTAFYLCASSAEQGSYEQYFGPGTRLTVT.